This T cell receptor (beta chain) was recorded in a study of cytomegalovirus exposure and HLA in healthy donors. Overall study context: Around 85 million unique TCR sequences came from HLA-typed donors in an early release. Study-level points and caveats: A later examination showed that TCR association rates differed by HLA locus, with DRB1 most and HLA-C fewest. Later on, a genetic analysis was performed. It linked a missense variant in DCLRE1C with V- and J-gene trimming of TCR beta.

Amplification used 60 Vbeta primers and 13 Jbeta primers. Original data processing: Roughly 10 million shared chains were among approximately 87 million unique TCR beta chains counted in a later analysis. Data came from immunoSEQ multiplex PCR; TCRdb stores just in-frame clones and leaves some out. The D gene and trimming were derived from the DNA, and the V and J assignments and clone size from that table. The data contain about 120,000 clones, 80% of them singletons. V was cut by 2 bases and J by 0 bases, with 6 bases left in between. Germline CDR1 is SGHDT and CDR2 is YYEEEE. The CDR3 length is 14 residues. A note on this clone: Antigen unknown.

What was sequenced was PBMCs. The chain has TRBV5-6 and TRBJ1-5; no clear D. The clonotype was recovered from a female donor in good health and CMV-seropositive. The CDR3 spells CASSFQSSNQPQHF. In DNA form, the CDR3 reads TGTGCCAGCAGCTTTCAGTCTAGCAATCAGCCCCAGCATTTT.